The 29 T cell receptor beta chains presented below share a single source sample, sequenced in a study of T cells expressing NK-cell markers. TCRdb reprocessed the 5' RACE reads; each CDR3 protein has one entry and no DNA is given. The ten top clones account for roughly 5.4%, within a sample of 300,000 to 450,000 distinct CDR3 sequences. Sequencing was performed on blood T cells: a sorted CD56 or NKG2C T cell subset, CD4+ or CD8+ T cells, or bulk PBMC T cells (not recorded which). Every receptor here comes from a man aged 18 to 69 in good health.

This chain links TRBV7-9 with TRBJ2-7. The germline gives CDR1 SEHNR, CDR2 FQNEAQ (reference sequence). The CDR3 sequence is 15 residues long. CDR3 amino acids: CASSPRTEPTYEQYF.

CDR3 protein: CSARDPGGYSYEQYF. This chain links TRBV20-1 with TRBJ2-7; TCRdb indicates TRBD1, and absent DNA this call remains unverified. The CDR3 totals 15 residues. Germline loops: CDR1 DFQATT, CDR2 SNEGSKA (reference sequence).

The chain joins TRBV2 to TRBJ1-3. CDR1 is SNHLY, CDR2 FYNNEI, per germline. The CDR3 has 14 residues. The CDR3 sequence: CASSEVGSGNTIYF.

J is TRBJ2-1 and V is TRBV6-2 or TRBV6-3. Germline V lookup: CDR1 MNHEY, CDR2 SVGEGT. This CDR3 is 17 amino acids long. CDR3 in amino acids: CASSYSEEYQSYNEQFF.

V usage is TRBV10-3 and J usage is TRBJ1-1; as DNA is missing, the TRBD1 call by TCRdb cannot be tested. The CDR3 contains 15 residues. Germline CDR1 ENHRY, CDR2 SYGVKD. The CDR3 spells CAISEYGAVNTEAFF.

The chain is built from TRBV18 and TRBJ2-6. The CDR3 is 16 residues long. Germline V gene data show CDR1 as KGHSH and CDR2 as LQKENI. CDR3 in amino acids: CASSPYTHSGANVLTF. Drawing the rest from reference TRBV18 and TRBJ2-6, the complete variable domain is NAGVMQNPRHLVRRRGQEARLRCSPMKGHSHVYWYRQLPEEGLKFMVYLQKENIIDESGMPKERFSAEFPKEGPSILRIQQVVRGDSAAYFCASSPYTHSGANVLTFGAGSRLTVL.

The V call is TRBV5-1, the J call TRBJ2-7; TCRdb selects TRBD1, and the lack of DNA leaves this call unchecked. The CDR3 runs 15 residues. CDR1 is SGHRS and CDR2 is YFSETQ in the germline V gene. CDR3 in amino acids: CASSRSTGQAYEQYF.

The chain is built from TRBV25-1 and TRBJ2-7; there is no DNA to check the TCRdb D call of TRBD2. Per germline, CDR1 MGHDK and CDR2 SYGVNS. The CDR3 totals 14 residues. The CDR3: CASSEGLTSYEQYF.

The chain joins TRBV2 to TRBJ2-7; TCRdb calls TRBD1, which cannot be checked without DNA. Germline-derived CDR1 and CDR2 are SNHLY and FYNNEI. This CDR3 is 14 amino acids long. CDR3 sequence: CASRWTGATYEQYF.

CDR3 residues: CASSRQAAQGGYTF. V gene TRBV5-6 combines with J gene TRBJ1-2; no DNA is available, so the TRBD1 call from TCRdb remains unchecked. This CDR3 contains 14 residues. Germline V CDR1 and CDR2: SGHDT, YYEEEE.

The chain joins TRBV20-1 to TRBJ2-7. The length of the CDR3 is 11 residues. CDR1 and CDR2 from the germline V gene are DFQATT and SNEGSKA (reference sequence). CDR3 residues: CSAHDSYEQYF.

V usage is TRBV9 and J usage is TRBJ1-5. This CDR3 spans 15 amino acids. Germline V gives CDR1 SGDLS, CDR2 YYNGEE. The chain's CDR3 is CASSPGLLSNQPQHF. The full variable domain, completed using reference TRBV9 and TRBJ1-5, is DSGVTQTPKHLITATGQRVTLRCSPRSGDLSVYWYQQSLDQGLQFLIQYYNGEERAKGNILERFSAQQFPDLHSELNLSSLELGDSALYFCASSPGLLSNQPQHFGDGTRLSIL.

The rearrangement joins TRBV11-2 to TRBJ2-5; TCRdb calls TRBD2, which cannot be checked without DNA. CDR1 and CDR2 (germline): SGHAT, FQNNGV. There are 16 residues in the CDR3. CDR3 protein: CASSLGLVGSKETQYF.

The J gene is TRBJ1-1, the V gene TRBV6-2 or TRBV6-3. Germline V lookup: CDR1 MNHEY, CDR2 SVGEGT. The CDR3 is made up of 14 amino acids. The CDR3 spells CASRVIGRRIEAFF.

The chain combines TRBV6-1 with TRBJ2-3; TCRdb indicates TRBD1, and absent DNA this call remains unverified. The CDR3 covers 13 residues. CDR1 and CDR2 (germline): MNHNS, SASEGT. The CDR3 loop reads CASRGGGSHTQYF.

V usage is TRBV20-1 and J usage is TRBJ1-2; TCRdb calls TRBD1, which cannot be checked without DNA. The CDR3 is 14 residues long. Germline values: CDR1 DFQATT, CDR2 SNEGSKA (reference sequence). CDR3 sequence: CSARDTTGVRGYTF.

This chain joins TRBV20-1 and TRBJ2-3; TCRdb indicates TRBD1, and absent DNA this call remains unverified. The CDR3 spans 16 residues. Germline CDR1 and CDR2: DFQATT and SNEGSKA (reference sequence). CDR3 protein: CSASTITGGSTDTQYF.

The chain links TRBV29-1 to TRBJ1-4. CDR3 length: 14 amino acids. Germline CDR1 and CDR2: SQVTM and ANQGSEA. CDR3: CSVERLTEPEKLFF. The complete variable domain, with remaining parts taken from reference TRBV29-1 and TRBJ1-4, reads SAVISQKPSRDICQRGTSLTIQCQVDSQVTMMFWYRQQPGQSLTLIATANQGSEATYESGFVIDKFPISRPNLTFSTLTVSNMSPEDSSIYLCSVERLTEPEKLFFGSGTQLSVL.

The chain employs TRBV19 and TRBJ1-1; TCRdb returns TRBD1, unconfirmable since there is no DNA. Germline CDR1 is LNHDA and CDR2 is SQIVND (reference sequence). This CDR3 is built from 17 residues. CDR3 amino acids: CASSAQSRTGWDTEAFF.

This chain joins TRBV4-1 and TRBJ1-5; TCRdb proposes TRBD1, but this gene call is untestable without DNA. The length of the CDR3 is 16 residues. Germline loops: CDR1 MGHRA, CDR2 YSYEKL. The CDR3 loop is CASSQDVTGWEQPQHF.

The chain couples TRBV29-1 to TRBJ2-2. Looked up from germline, CDR1 is SQVTM and CDR2 is ANQGSEA. The CDR3 contains 11 residues. The CDR3 is CSAGLSGELFF.

V is TRBV6-5 and J is TRBJ2-1; TCRdb indicates TRBD2, and absent DNA this call remains unverified. CDR3 size: 15 residues. Germline-derived CDR1 and CDR2 are MNHEY and SVGAGI. CDR3 residues: CASSYPGLAGREQFF.

This rearrangement joins TRBV5-1 to TRBJ2-2; TCRdb returns TRBD2, unconfirmable since there is no DNA. The CDR3 is made up of 18 amino acids. Germline V CDR1 and CDR2: SGHRS, YFSETQ. The CDR3 is CASSLDPPGAGVTGELFF.

The chain combines TRBV18 with TRBJ1-1. From germline, CDR1 is KGHSH and CDR2 LQKENI. The CDR3 totals 12 residues. CDR3 residues: CASSPSQFEAFF.

V is TRBV27 and J is TRBJ2-2; the TRBD1 assignment by TCRdb is unverifiable without DNA. Germline lookup yields CDR1 MNHEY and CDR2 SMNVEV (reference sequence). CDR3 size: 15 residues. CDR3 residues: CASRRERGATGELFF.

The V gene is TRBV12-3 or TRBV12-4, the J gene TRBJ2-2. The CDR3 has 16 residues. The CDR3 region is CASSLGSEINTGELFF.

The chain carries TRBV5-6 and TRBJ2-7; TCRdb selects TRBD2, and the lack of DNA leaves this call unchecked. CDR1 and CDR2 (germline): SGHDT, YYEEEE. The CDR3 consists of 19 residues. The CDR3 protein is CASSGSGTDKGLARYEQYF.

The chain couples TRBV12-3 or TRBV12-4 to TRBJ1-2; TCRdb selects TRBD1, and the lack of DNA leaves this call unchecked. CDR3 size: 15 residues. The CDR3 reads CASSSTNRGPYGYTF.

The V gene is TRBV15, the J gene TRBJ1-4; TCRdb names TRBD1, which stays unverified in the absence of DNA. The germline gives CDR1 LNHNV, CDR2 YYDKDF (reference sequence). This CDR3 contains 14 residues. The CDR3 region is CATKRDIQNEKLFF.